The 31 T cell receptor beta chains below come from one sample, sequenced in a study of control samples from healthy donors and cancer patients. Sequenced by immunoSEQ multiplex PCR; TCRdb stores in-frame clones only, minus some. The table lists some 200,000 clones, approximately 92% of them singletons, with more than 1.4% in the top ten. The specimen was blood. The receptors were gathered from a man between 18 and 35 years old in good health.

The chain is built from TRBV2 and TRBJ2-5; D is tentatively TRBD1 or TRBD2 (6 bases each). V lost 3 bases and J lost 0, with 11 bases in between. CDR3 length: 15 amino acids. CDR1 and CDR2 (germline): SNHLY, FYNNEI. CDR3 nucleotides: TGTGCCAGCAGTGAGGGGGGCGAGTACCAAGAGACCCAGTACTTC. Amino acids: CASSEGGEYQETQYF.

V usage is TRBV5-1 and J usage is TRBJ2-1, with 9 positions matching TRBD2. This CDR3 region has 15 residues. V was clipped by 2 bases and J by 7 bases; unmatched bases: 7. Germline CDR1 SGHRS, CDR2 YFSETQ. CDR3 in DNA: TGCGCCAGCAGCTTCGCGGGGGGGCTTGGGAATGAGCAGTTCTTC. Its protein product is CASSFAGGLGNEQFF. Looking up the rest from reference TRBV5-1 and TRBJ2-1 gives the full variable domain: KAGVTQTPRYLIKTRGQQVTLSCSPISGHRSVSWYQQTPGQGLQFLFEYFSETQRNKGNFPGRFSGRQFSNSRSEMNVSTLELGDSALYLCASSFAGGLGNEQFFGPGTRLTVL.

The chain recombines TRBV5-8 with TRBJ1-4, with D maybe TRBD1 (6 bases). The CDR3 loop spans 16 amino acids. Germline CDR1 SGHTS, CDR2 YDEGEE. V was shortened by 7 bases and J by 0 bases, with 16 bases between the two germline ends. The CDR3 spells CASGGGFFATNEKLFF. The CDR3, as DNA: TGTGCCAGCGGAGGGGGATTCTTCGCAACTAATGAAAAACTGTTTTTT.

In its sample, this clone was seen a few times. The chain carries TRBV7-2 and TRBJ2-1; 11 bases align to TRBD2. The CDR3 runs 16 residues. With 1 base clipped from V and 7 bases from J, the junction kept 6 bases outside the gene matches. Germline lookup yields CDR1 SGHTA and CDR2 FQGNSA. In DNA form, the CDR3 reads TGTGCCAGCAGCTTAGTTGCTAGCGGGGGGATAAATGAGCAGTTCTTC. This sequence encodes CASSLVASGGINEQFF.

This clone appeared a single time. The V call is TRBV29-1, the J call TRBJ2-5, with a weak D call TRBD1 (7 bases). V lost 6 bases and J lost 5, with 28 bases in between. CDR3 length: 17 amino acids. Germline V gene sequence: CDR1 SQVTM, CDR2 ANQGSEA. This CDR3 is CSVPLGQGGLYGETQYF. As DNA, the CDR3 is TGCAGCGTCCCCCTCGGGCAGGGGGGCCTCTATGGGGAGACCCAGTACTTC.

The chain links TRBV18 to TRBJ2-2; 10 nucleotides line up with TRBD1. Germline lookup yields CDR1 KGHSH and CDR2 LQKENI. The V gene end was trimmed by 3 bases and the J gene end by 4 bases; junction bases not matched to a gene: 8. The CDR3 totals 17 residues. The CDR3 region has the DNA TGTGCCAGCTCACCCCAAAGACAGGGGGCCTCCACCGGGGAGCTGTTTTTT. It codes for CASSPQRQGASTGELFF.

This clone appeared a few times. The rearrangement uses TRBV5-1 and TRBJ1-5; tentatively, D is TRBD1 (6 bases). The CDR3 covers 14 residues. V was clipped by 0 bases and J by 6 bases, with 10 bases between them. The germline V gene has CDR1 SGHRS and CDR2 YFSETQ. The CDR3 protein is CASSLGTEGQPQHF. CDR3 bases: TGCGCCAGCAGCTTGGGGACAGAGGGTCAGCCCCAGCATTTT.

This clone was detected ten times or more. The chain carries TRBV13 and TRBJ1-2; TRBD1 might be the D (5 bases). Trimming removed 0 bases at V and 2 bases at J, with 19 bases between. The CDR3 sequence is 18 residues long. CDR1 and CDR2 from the germline V gene are PRHDT and FYEKMQ (reference sequence). The CDR3: CASSLGAGAGRTNYGYTF. Written as DNA, the CDR3 is TGTGCCAGCAGCTTAGGAGCTGGGGCGGGAAGGACGAACTATGGCTACACCTTC.

In the case of this clone: The identical CDR3 is also encoded by other nucleotide sequences in the sample. This sequence joins TRBV19 and TRBJ2-3; tentative D call: TRBD1 (6 bases). CDR3 length equals 13 residues. CDR1 is LNHDA and CDR2 is SQIVND in the germline V gene (reference sequence). The germline V and J ends were trimmed by 6 bases and 0 bases, with 7 bases remaining between them. DNA for the CDR3: TGTGCCAGTAGGGGACAAAGCACAGATACGCAGTATTTT. Translated, it gives CASRGQSTDTQYF.

The chain is built from TRBV6-5 and TRBJ2-1; D unclear. This CDR3 contains 14 residues. Between the trimmed V and J ends, which lost 10 bases and 3 bases, there was a span of 16 bases. Per germline, CDR1 MNHEY and CDR2 SVGAGI. This CDR3 reads CATQSRGNYNEQFF. CDR3 bases: TGTGCCACCCAATCCCGTGGGAACTACAATGAGCAGTTCTTC.

This chain uses TRBV6-5 with TRBJ2-1; D may be TRBD1 (6 bases). Germline assignment: CDR1 MNHEY and CDR2 SVGAGI. The CDR3 contains 15 residues. The V gene lost 2 bases and the J gene lost 3 bases, with 11 bases spanning the gap. The CDR3 protein is CASSYGAGVYNEQFF. The CDR3 DNA reads TGTGCCAGCAGTTACGGGGCAGGGGTCTACAATGAGCAGTTCTTC.

This chain connects TRBV24-1 to TRBJ1-2; 7 bases line up with TRBD1. CDR3 length equals 17 residues. Germline V gives CDR1 KGHDR, CDR2 SFDVKD. V trimming: 5 bases; J trimming: 6 bases; junction bases outside the gene matches: 17. CDR3 region: CATSGTSSTGYEDGYTF. CDR3 nucleotides: TGTGCCACCAGTGGGACTAGCTCGACAGGGTATGAGGATGGCTACACCTTC.

The CDR3 protein is CASSEAGLSGNTIYF. The DNA of the CDR3 is TGTGCCAGCAGTGAAGCCGGGCTCTCTGGAAACACCATATATTTT. This chain links TRBV2 with TRBJ1-3; no firm D call. The length of the CDR3 is 15 residues. Germline lookup yields CDR1 SNHLY and CDR2 FYNNEI. Trimming pared 0 bases from V and 0 bases from J, leaving 6 bases between.

The rearrangement uses TRBV25-1 and TRBJ1-5; 9 positions agree with TRBD1. The CDR3 sequence is 17 residues long. Germline V gives CDR1 MGHDK, CDR2 SYGVNS. V gave up 4 bases and J gave up 2 bases; unmatched junction bases: 9. DNA for the CDR3: TGTGCCAGCAGTGGGGACAGGGAGGTTTTGGGCAATCAGCCCCAGCATTTT. It codes for CASSGDREVLGNQPQHF.

The chain employs TRBV6-5 and TRBJ2-3; D ambiguous. The CDR3 runs to 13 residues. V gave up 6 bases and J gave up 3 bases, with 10 bases separating them. Germline CDR1 MNHEY, CDR2 SVGAGI. CDR3 in DNA: TGTGCCAGCAGGCCTGGAGCGACAGATACGCAGTATTTT. Protein product: CASRPGATDTQYF.

This clone was recorded once. The gene calls are TRBV24-1 and TRBJ2-6; weak D call: TRBD2 (6 bases). V lost 4 bases and J lost 3, with 15 bases in between. The germline V gene has CDR1 KGHDR and CDR2 SFDVKD. This CDR3 has 17 amino acids. The DNA for the CDR3 is TGTGCCACCAGTGACCCTCTGGGGGGTCGTGGGGCCAACGTCCTGACTTTC. Protein product: CATSDPLGGRGANVLTF.

CDR3 region: CASSLEGRSNQPQHF. The CDR3 bases are TGCGCCAGCAGCTTGGAGGGTAGGTCCAATCAGCCCCAGCATTTT. This rearrangement joins TRBV5-1 to TRBJ1-5, with D uncertain. The CDR3 is made up of 15 amino acids. V dropped 0 bases and J dropped 3 bases, with 10 bases sitting between them. Germline CDR1 and CDR2: SGHRS and YFSETQ.

This clone has only a few counts. This chain joins TRBV6-6 and TRBJ1-4; the D gene is possibly TRBD1 (6 bases). The V end was cut by 6 bases, the J end by 7 bases, with 12 bases between. The CDR3 is 13 amino acids. CDR1 and CDR2 from the germline V gene are MNHNY and SVGAGI (reference sequence). The CDR3 sequence is CASRGGMTEKLFF. CDR3 nucleotide sequence: TGTGCCAGCAGGGGGGGCATGACTGAAAAACTGTTTTTT.

V gene TRBV18 combines with J gene TRBJ2-5; 9 positions match TRBD1. Looked up from germline, CDR1 is KGHSH and CDR2 is LQKENI. Trimming at V came to 4 bases and at J to 3 bases, leaving 3 bases not matched to a gene. The CDR3 is 14 residues long. This chain's CDR3 is CASSRRDREETQYF. The CDR3 DNA reads as TGTGCCAGCTCACGCCGGGACAGGGAAGAGACCCAGTACTTC.

This chain joins TRBV6-5 and TRBJ1-1, with D perhaps matching TRBD1 (5 bases). The CDR3 totals 16 residues. Germline V gene data show CDR1 as MNHEY and CDR2 as SVGAGI. Trimming took off 2 bases at V and 0 bases at J, with 13 bases between the two ends. This chain's CDR3 is CASSYTSGGLNTEAFF. CDR3 bases: TGTGCCAGCAGTTACACGTCCGGGGGGTTGAACACTGAAGCTTTCTTT.

The chain combines TRBV15 with TRBJ1-2; D is ambiguous. CDR3 length: 14 residues. The germline V gene has CDR1 LNHNV and CDR2 YYDKDF (reference sequence). With 0 bases removed from V and 4 bases from J, the gap between germline ends came to 9 bases. The CDR3 coding sequence is TGTGCCACCAGCAGAGATTACCAGGCCTATGGCTACACCTTC. Translation: CATSRDYQAYGYTF.

This clone was seen a few times. CDR3 sequence reads: CAISESSSSYNEQFF. As DNA, the CDR3 is TGTGCCATCAGTGAGTCCAGTAGCTCCTACAATGAGCAGTTCTTC. The chain recombines TRBV10-3 with TRBJ2-1; D unclear. Germline CDR1 ENHRY, CDR2 SYGVKD. V lost 0 bases, J lost 0 bases, and 6 bases lay in between. The CDR3 sequence is 15 residues long.

The genes are TRBV5-6 and TRBJ1-2; D is unresolved. CDR3 length equals 12 residues. The V and J ends lost 4 bases and 4 bases respectively, with 8 bases between them. CDR1 and CDR2 from the germline V gene are SGHDT and YYEEEE. The CDR3 sequence is CASSRLGYGYTF. The CDR3 DNA reads as TGTGCCAGCAGCAGACTTGGCTATGGCTACACCTTC.

The chain links TRBV7-9 to TRBJ2-7; 12 bases are shared with TRBD1. Germline V gene lookup returns CDR1 SEHNR and CDR2 FQNEAQ (reference sequence). The length of the CDR3 is 16 residues. V shed 5 bases and J 7 bases; nucleotides not matched to a gene: 12. The CDR3 region has the DNA TGTGCCAGCAGCGTGTTGCCGGGACAGGGGGCGAGGGAGCAGTACTTC. It encodes CASSVLPGQGAREQYF.

This sequence joins TRBV6-5 and TRBJ2-1; tentatively, D is TRBD1 or TRBD2 (5 bases each). The CDR3 is made up of 15 amino acids. V lost 6 bases, J lost 0 bases, and 12 bases lay in between. Germline-derived CDR1 and CDR2 are MNHEY and SVGAGI. DNA of the CDR3: TGTGCCAGCAGCCAGGGACGGAGCTCCTACAATGAGCAGTTCTTC. It encodes CASSQGRSSYNEQFF.

The chain has TRBV12-3 or TRBV12-4 and TRBJ2-5; no clear D. The length of the CDR3 is 13 residues. V was shortened by 3 bases and J by 5 bases, with 10 bases between the two germline ends. The CDR3 sequence: CASSLSPQETQYF. The CDR3 nucleotides read TGTGCCAGCAGTTTGAGCCCTCAGGAGACCCAGTACTTC.

This clone was counted once. The rearrangement uses TRBV9 and TRBJ2-3, with a tentative D call TRBD2 (5 bases). Germline loops: CDR1 SGDLS, CDR2 YYNGEE. The CDR3 is 14 amino acids. Between the trimmed V and J ends, which lost 1 base and 4 bases, there was a span of 10 bases. Here the CDR3 DNA reads TGTGCCAGCAGCGTAAACCCCGGGGCAGATACGCAGTATTTT. This translates into CASSVNPGADTQYF.

The rearrangement uses TRBV27 and TRBJ2-7, with D possibly being TRBD2 (5 bases). V was clipped by 6 bases and J by 1 base, with 16 bases between them. This CDR3 is 15 amino acids long. The germline V gene has CDR1 MNHEY and CDR2 SMNVEV (reference sequence). The chain's CDR3 is CASRDLKYGSYEQYF. The CDR3 region has the DNA TGTGCCAGCAGGGACTTAAAATACGGGTCCTACGAGCAGTACTTC.

This sequence joins TRBV6-6 and TRBJ1-1, with D possibly TRBD1 on 5 matching bases. The CDR3 extends over 14 amino acids. Germline values: CDR1 MNHNY, CDR2 SVGAGI (reference sequence). Trimming stripped 0 bases from V and 3 bases from J, with 8 bases between. CDR3 sequence reads: CASSYSGEDTEAFF. In DNA form, the CDR3 reads TGTGCCAGCAGTTACTCAGGGGAGGACACTGAAGCTTTCTTT.

The rearrangement uses TRBV7-9 and TRBJ2-5; 8 bases line up with TRBD2. The CDR3 has 15 residues. Germline trimming cut 2 bases from V and 2 bases from J; bases unmatched to any gene: 4. Germline-derived CDR1 and CDR2 are SEHNR and FQNEAQ (reference sequence). This chain's CDR3 is CASSLTLAGQETQYF. CDR3 sequence (DNA): TGTGCCAGCAGCTTAACGTTAGCGGGGCAAGAGACCCAGTACTTC.

The chain joins TRBV6-2 or TRBV6-3 to TRBJ2-7; 8 bases agree with TRBD2. The CDR3 extends over 13 amino acids. Germline CDR1 MNHEY, CDR2 SVGEGT. With 5 bases clipped from V and 2 bases from J, the junction kept 2 bases outside the gene matches. CDR3 sequence (DNA): TGTGCCAGCAGTCGGGGGGGGGCCTACGAGCAGTACTTC. Translating gives CASSRGGAYEQYF.